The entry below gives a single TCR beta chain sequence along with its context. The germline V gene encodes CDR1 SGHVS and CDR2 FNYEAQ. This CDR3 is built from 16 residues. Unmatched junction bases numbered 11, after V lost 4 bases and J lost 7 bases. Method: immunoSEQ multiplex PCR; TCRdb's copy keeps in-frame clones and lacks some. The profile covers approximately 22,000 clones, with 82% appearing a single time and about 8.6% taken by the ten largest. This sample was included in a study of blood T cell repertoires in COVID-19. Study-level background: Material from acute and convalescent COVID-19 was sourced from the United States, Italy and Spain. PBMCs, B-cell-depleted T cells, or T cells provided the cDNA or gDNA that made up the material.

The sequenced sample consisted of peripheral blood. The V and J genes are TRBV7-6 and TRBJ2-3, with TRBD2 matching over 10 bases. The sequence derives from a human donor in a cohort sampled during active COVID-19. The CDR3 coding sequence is TGTGCCAGCAGCTCACAGCGGGGGGGCACCGCCAATACGCAGTATTTT. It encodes CASSSQRGGTANTQYF.